This is a list of T cell receptor beta chains from one sample in a study of cytomegalovirus exposure and HLA in healthy donors. Libraries were prepared by immunoSEQ multiplex PCR; TCRdb keeps only in-frame clonotypes and omits some of them. The sample records 95,000 to 150,000 clones, 65% to 85% being singletons. Source material: PBMCs. The receptors originated from a man between 50 and 59 years old in good health and CMV-seronegative. CDR3s include the opening cysteine and the closing phenylalanine or tryptophan. A D gene is named only where the DNA matches it firmly. Rows give clone size only sometimes, using once, few, many, or a class for an expanded clone.

clone_size: NA; v_call: TRBV4-3; d_call: NA; cdr3_length: 16; j_call: TRBJ1-3; cdr3_nt: TGCGCCAGCAGCCAAGATCGTGGGGCGCCGGGAAACACCATATATTTT; cdr3_aa: CASSQDRGAPGNTIYF
clone_size: NA; v_call: TRBV28; d_call: NA; cdr3_length: 13; j_call: TRBJ2-5; cdr3_nt: TGTGCCAGCAGTTCCGGGACACAAGAGACCCAGTACTTC; cdr3_aa: CASSSGTQETQYF
clone_size: NA; v_call: TRBV6-4; d_call: TRBD1; cdr3_length: 14; j_call: TRBJ2-3; cdr3_nt: TGTGCCAGCAGCCAGACAGGGATTGCAGATACGCAGTATTTT; cdr3_aa: CASSQTGIADTQYF
clone_size: NA; v_call: TRBV7-9; d_call: NA; cdr3_length: 12; j_call: TRBJ2-3; cdr3_nt: TGTTCCAGCAGCCCGAGCACAGATACGCAGTATTTT; cdr3_aa: CSSSPSTDTQYF
clone_size: NA; v_call: TRBV28; d_call: TRBD1; cdr3_length: 13; j_call: TRBJ2-2; cdr3_nt: TGTGCCAGCCGCCTACAGGGGGCCGGGGAGCTGTTTTTT; cdr3_aa: CASRLQGAGELFF
clone_size: NA; v_call: TRBV7-8; d_call: NA; cdr3_length: 14; j_call: TRBJ2-5; cdr3_nt: TGTGCCAGCAGCTCGGGACAACTCCAAGAGACCCAGTACTTC; cdr3_aa: CASSSGQLQETQYF
clone_size: NA; v_call: TRBV5-4; d_call: TRBD1; cdr3_length: 16; j_call: TRBJ1-2; cdr3_nt: TGTGCCAGCAGCGTCCCGAGACAGGGGTCAGTCTATGGCTACACCTTC; cdr3_aa: CASSVPRQGSVYGYTF
clone_size: NA; v_call: TRBV11-1; d_call: NA; cdr3_length: 14; j_call: TRBJ1-4; cdr3_nt: TGTGCCAGCAGCTTGCGCCCACTGAATGAAAAACTGTTTTTT; cdr3_aa: CASSLRPLNEKLFF
clone_size: NA; v_call: TRBV11-2; d_call: TRBD1; cdr3_length: 14; j_call: TRBJ1-2; cdr3_nt: TGTGCCAGCAGCTTAGACCGAACAGGGGGTGGCTACACCTTC; cdr3_aa: CASSLDRTGGGYTF
clone_size: NA; v_call: TRBV19; d_call: NA; cdr3_length: 12; j_call: TRBJ1-1; cdr3_nt: TGTGCCAGTAGTAGCGTGAACACTGAAGCTTTCTTT; cdr3_aa: CASSSVNTEAFF
clone_size: NA; v_call: TRBV29-1; d_call: TRBD1; cdr3_length: 14; j_call: TRBJ2-3; cdr3_nt: TGCAGCGTCCTTGGACAGGGTAGCACAGATACGCAGTATTTT; cdr3_aa: CSVLGQGSTDTQYF
clone_size: NA; v_call: TRBV6-1; d_call: NA; cdr3_length: 14; j_call: TRBJ2-1; cdr3_nt: TGTGCCAGCAGCGGAGGGGGGAGGGGGGGTGAGCAGTTCTTC; cdr3_aa: CASSGGGRGGEQFF
clone_size: NA; v_call: TRBV7-9; d_call: TRBD1; cdr3_length: 15; j_call: TRBJ2-1; cdr3_nt: TGTGCCAGCAGAATTCCGGGACAGGGCGATTATGAGCAGTTCTTC; cdr3_aa: CASRIPGQGDYEQFF
clone_size: NA; v_call: TRBV5-4; d_call: NA; cdr3_length: 12; j_call: TRBJ1-1; cdr3_nt: TGTGCCGTTCACTGGTTAAGCGCTGAAGCTTTCTTT; cdr3_aa: CAVHWLSAEAFF
clone_size: NA; v_call: TRBV29-1; d_call: NA; cdr3_length: 13; j_call: TRBJ2-3; cdr3_nt: TGCAGCGTTGTGGCAGGGAACACAGATACGCAGTATTTT; cdr3_aa: CSVVAGNTDTQYF
clone_size: NA; v_call: TRBV28; d_call: NA; cdr3_length: 14; j_call: TRBJ1-5; cdr3_nt: TGTGCCAGCAGCGATTCGGGGGACAATCAGCCCCAGCATTTT; cdr3_aa: CASSDSGDNQPQHF
clone_size: NA; v_call: TRBV5-1; d_call: TRBD1; cdr3_length: 14; j_call: TRBJ2-1; cdr3_nt: TGCGCCAGCAGCCGACAGGGGGAACGCGATGAGCAGTTCTTC; cdr3_aa: CASSRQGERDEQFF
clone_size: NA; v_call: TRBV7-2; d_call: TRBD1; cdr3_length: 15; j_call: TRBJ2-2; cdr3_nt: TGTGCCAGCAGCGCCTACAGGGGAAACACCGGGGAGCTGTTTTTT; cdr3_aa: CASSAYRGNTGELFF
clone_size: NA; v_call: TRBV6-5; d_call: NA; cdr3_length: 14; j_call: TRBJ1-2; cdr3_nt: TGTGCCAGCAGTTACGGTTGGCTCAACTATGGCTACACCTTC; cdr3_aa: CASSYGWLNYGYTF
clone_size: NA; v_call: TRBV6-6; d_call: NA; cdr3_length: 13; j_call: TRBJ2-3; cdr3_nt: TGTGCCAGCAATGACAGGTCAACAGATACGCAGTATTTT; cdr3_aa: CASNDRSTDTQYF
clone_size: NA; v_call: TRBV7-7; d_call: NA; cdr3_length: 13; j_call: TRBJ2-1; cdr3_nt: TGTGCCAGCAGCTTTGAGGGGGATACTGAGCAGTTCTTC; cdr3_aa: CASSFEGDTEQFF
clone_size: NA; v_call: TRBV9; d_call: NA; cdr3_length: 14; j_call: TRBJ1-1; cdr3_nt: TGTGCCAGCAGCGTACTAAGTATGAACACTGAAGCTTTCTTT; cdr3_aa: CASSVLSMNTEAFF
clone_size: NA; v_call: TRBV5-6; d_call: TRBD2; cdr3_length: 15; j_call: TRBJ2-3; cdr3_nt: TGTGCCAGCAGCCTAGCGGGGGGATCAGAAGATACGCAGTATTTT; cdr3_aa: CASSLAGGSEDTQYF
clone_size: NA; v_call: TRBV21-1; d_call: NA; cdr3_length: 15; j_call: TRBJ1-1; cdr3_nt: TGTGCCAGCAGCAGCTTGGGGCCGCCGAACACTGAAGCTTTCTTT; cdr3_aa: CASSSLGPPNTEAFF
clone_size: NA; v_call: TRBV5-1; d_call: TRBD1; cdr3_length: 19; j_call: TRBJ2-2; cdr3_nt: TGCGCCAGCAGGCCGGATGGTCGGGACAGACAAACCAGCACCGGGGAGCTGTTTTTT; cdr3_aa: CASRPDGRDRQTSTGELFF
clone_size: NA; v_call: TRBV29-1; d_call: NA; cdr3_length: 14; j_call: TRBJ2-7; cdr3_nt: TGCAGCGCCTCGGACAGAGATACTACCTACGAGCAGTACTTC; cdr3_aa: CSASDRDTTYEQYF
clone_size: NA; v_call: TRBV5-1; d_call: TRBD2; cdr3_length: 16; j_call: TRBJ2-7; cdr3_nt: TGCGCCAGCAGCCATCGGGGGAGCGGGAGCTCCTACGAGCAGTACTTC; cdr3_aa: CASSHRGSGSSYEQYF
clone_size: NA; v_call: TRBV19; d_call: NA; cdr3_length: 12; j_call: TRBJ1-2; cdr3_nt: TGTGCCAGTAGTATTTCGCGGGATGGCTACACCTTC; cdr3_aa: CASSISRDGYTF
clone_size: NA; v_call: TRBV9; d_call: TRBD1; cdr3_length: 15; j_call: TRBJ1-6; cdr3_nt: TGTGCCAGCAGCGTAGCGACAGGGGACGATTCACCCCTCCACTTT; cdr3_aa: CASSVATGDDSPLHF
clone_size: NA; v_call: TRBV9; d_call: TRBD1; cdr3_length: 15; j_call: TRBJ1-6; cdr3_nt: TGTGCCAGCAGCGTAAGGGGGGACAGGGACTCACCCCTCCACTTT; cdr3_aa: CASSVRGDRDSPLHF
clone_size: few; v_call: TRBV6-5; d_call: TRBD1; cdr3_length: 15; j_call: TRBJ1-4; cdr3_nt: TGTGCCAGCAGTTACTCAGACAGGGCAAATGAAAAACTGTTTTTT; cdr3_aa: CASSYSDRANEKLFF
clone_size: few; v_call: TRBV5-1; d_call: TRBD1; cdr3_length: 14; j_call: TRBJ1-2; cdr3_nt: TGCGCCAGCAGCTTGGGACAGGGGGATTATGGCTACACCTTC; cdr3_aa: CASSLGQGDYGYTF
clone_size: once; v_call: TRBV2; d_call: NA; cdr3_length: 15; j_call: TRBJ1-4; cdr3_nt: TGTGCCAGCAGTGAAGCGCTGAGGGATTGGGGAAAACTGTTTTTT; cdr3_aa: CASSEALRDWGKLFF
clone_size: NA; v_call: TRBV11-2; d_call: NA; cdr3_length: 14; j_call: TRBJ1-5; cdr3_nt: TGTGCCAGCAGCTTTGCACATTCTAATCAGCCCCAGCATTTT; cdr3_aa: CASSFAHSNQPQHF
clone_size: NA; v_call: TRBV6-4; d_call: TRBD2; cdr3_length: 14; j_call: TRBJ2-7; cdr3_nt: TGTGCCACCTCCGTGATAGCGGGAGCTTACGAGCAGTACTTC; cdr3_aa: CATSVIAGAYEQYF
clone_size: NA; v_call: TRBV30; d_call: TRBD1; cdr3_length: 14; j_call: TRBJ2-7; cdr3_nt: TGTGCCTGGAGTAGGGGACAGGGGCAAAGGGGGCAGTACTTC; cdr3_aa: CAWSRGQGQRGQYF
clone_size: NA; v_call: TRBV5-4; d_call: NA; cdr3_length: 14; j_call: TRBJ2-1; cdr3_nt: TGTGCCAGCAGGGAGGGGGGGTCCTACAATGAGCAGTTCTTC; cdr3_aa: CASREGGSYNEQFF
clone_size: NA; v_call: TRBV5-1; d_call: NA; cdr3_length: 15; j_call: TRBJ1-1; cdr3_nt: TGCGCCAGCAGCTTAGATTTACAGGGAGACACTGAAGCTTTCTTT; cdr3_aa: CASSLDLQGDTEAFF
clone_size: NA; v_call: TRBV19; d_call: TRBD1; cdr3_length: 14; j_call: TRBJ2-1; cdr3_nt: TGTGCCAGTAGTCCACAGGGGACCTACAATGAGCAGTTCTTC; cdr3_aa: CASSPQGTYNEQFF
clone_size: NA; v_call: TRBV7-9; d_call: NA; cdr3_length: 14; j_call: TRBJ2-7; cdr3_nt: TGTGCCAGCAGCTTCGGCGGGGCGCGGAACGAGCAGTACTTC; cdr3_aa: CASSFGGARNEQYF